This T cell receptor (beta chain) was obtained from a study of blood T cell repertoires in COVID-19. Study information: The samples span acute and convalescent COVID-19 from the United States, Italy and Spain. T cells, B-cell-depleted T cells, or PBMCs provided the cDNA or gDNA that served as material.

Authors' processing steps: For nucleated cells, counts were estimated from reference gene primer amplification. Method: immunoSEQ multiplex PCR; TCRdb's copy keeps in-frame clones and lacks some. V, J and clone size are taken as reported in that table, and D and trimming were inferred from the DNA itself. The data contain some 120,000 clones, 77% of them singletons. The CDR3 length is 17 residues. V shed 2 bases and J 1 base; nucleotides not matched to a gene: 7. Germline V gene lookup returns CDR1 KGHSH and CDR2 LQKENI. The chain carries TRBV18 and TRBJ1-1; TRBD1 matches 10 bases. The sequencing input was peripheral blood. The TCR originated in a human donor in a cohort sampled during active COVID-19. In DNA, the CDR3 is TGTGCCAGCTCACCAGCGACAGGGGGCGCGGGGAACACTGAAGCTTTCTTT. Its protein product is CASSPATGGAGNTEAFF.